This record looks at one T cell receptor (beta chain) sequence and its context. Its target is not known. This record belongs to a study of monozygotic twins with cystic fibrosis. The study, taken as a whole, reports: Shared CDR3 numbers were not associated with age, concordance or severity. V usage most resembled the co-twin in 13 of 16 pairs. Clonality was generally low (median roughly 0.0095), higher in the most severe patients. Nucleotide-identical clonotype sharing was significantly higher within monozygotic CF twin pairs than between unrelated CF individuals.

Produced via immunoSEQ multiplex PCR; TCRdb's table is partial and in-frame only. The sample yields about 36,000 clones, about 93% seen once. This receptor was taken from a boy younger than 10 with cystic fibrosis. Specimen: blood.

CDR3 residues: CAISESRTTPYEQYF. The CDR3 bases are TGTGCCATCAGTGAGTCCAGGACTACCCCCTACGAGCAGTACTTC. The chain couples TRBV10-3 to TRBJ2-7, with a possible D match to TRBD2 (6 bases). V lost 0 bases, J lost 2 bases, and 11 bases lay in between. Germline values: CDR1 ENHRY, CDR2 SYGVKD. The CDR3 covers 15 residues.